This T cell receptor beta chain was recorded in a study of T-cell reconstitution after alpha-beta-depleted transplantation in children. Using unique molecular identifiers, the investigators prepared the TCRbeta library. One entry per CDR3 protein, called by TCRdb with MiXCR from the PCR reads. The sample carries some 150,000 distinct CDR3 sequences, 8.8% recorded once. Study observations and caveats: The main origin of T-cell counts and diversity one year after transplant was newly produced T cells. The study traced high day-60 TCRbeta diversity in some patients to surviving recipient T cells and thymic progenitors.

Germline values: CDR1 SGHRS, CDR2 YFSETQ. This CDR3 comprises 13 residues. Notes on this clonotype: The target antigen is unknown. This clone may be a read error of a much larger clone one base away.

The sequence came from a female patient aged 2-9 years who had a stem cell transplant for congenital amegakaryocytic thrombocytopenia, so the T cells may come from the graft donor. The J gene is TRBJ1-4, the V gene TRBV5-1; D unresolved. The sample consisted of PBMCs, mostly from graft donor cells, taken 180 days after TCRalphabeta/CD19-depleted stem cell transplant. The CDR3 DNA sequence: TGCGCCAGCAGCGAAGAAATTAGTGAAAAACCGTTTTTT. This gives the protein CASSEEISEKPFF.